The rows below give T cell receptor beta chains drawn from one sample of a study of blood T cell repertoires in COVID-19. Here immunoSEQ multiplex PCR was the method, and the copy in TCRdb shows in-frame clones only, minus some. This table holds some 270,000 clones, approximately 86% found once. Sequenced: peripheral blood. The receptors stem from a woman aged 55-69 years who had recovered from COVID-19. Each CDR3 is given with its conserved first and last residue. D genes are given only for firm matches. Clone sizes are given selectively: once, few, many, or a class where the clone is expanded.

CDR3 protein: CASSRDTFSYEQYF
CDR3 DNA: TGTGCCAGCAGTCGGGACACCTTTTCCTACGAGCAGTACTTC
D gene: NA
J gene: TRBJ2-7
clone size: NA
V gene: TRBV6-6

CDR3 protein: CASSFPSRRRNSPLHF
CDR3 DNA: TGTGCCAGCAGCTTCCCCAGTCGACGGAGAAATTCACCCCTCCACTTT
D gene: NA
J gene: TRBJ1-6
clone size: NA
V gene: TRBV28

CDR3 protein: CAISESAGGPSEQYF
CDR3 DNA: TGTGCCATCAGTGAGTCGGCGGGGGGGCCTTCCGAGCAGTACTTC
D gene: TRBD2
J gene: TRBJ2-7
clone size: once
V gene: TRBV10-3

CDR3 protein: CASSSDGGFPTDTQYF
CDR3 DNA: TGTGCCAGCAGCTCCGACGGGGGGTTTCCCACAGATACGCAGTATTTT
D gene: TRBD2
J gene: TRBJ2-3
clone size: NA
V gene: TRBV7-2

CDR3 protein: CAISEYKGAYGNTIYF
CDR3 DNA: TGTGCCATCAGTGAGTACAAGGGGGCTTATGGAAACACCATATATTTT
D gene: TRBD1
J gene: TRBJ1-3
clone size: NA
V gene: TRBV10-3

CDR3 protein: CASSFAPGGAETQYF
CDR3 DNA: TGTGCCAGCAGTTTCGCGCCAGGGGGCGCGGAGACCCAGTACTTC
D gene: TRBD1
J gene: TRBJ2-5
clone size: NA
V gene: TRBV28

CDR3 protein: CASSLTEAFF
CDR3 DNA: TGCGCCAGCAGTCTAACTGAAGCTTTCTTT
D gene: NA
J gene: TRBJ1-1
clone size: once
V gene: TRBV23-1

CDR3 protein: CASRTVGNEQFF
CDR3 DNA: TGTGCCAGCAGGACAGTTGGCAATGAGCAGTTCTTC
D gene: NA
J gene: TRBJ2-1
clone size: NA
V gene: TRBV6-6

CDR3 protein: CASSSSTGYNGNTIYF
CDR3 DNA: TGTGCCAGCAGCTCCTCAACAGGCTATAATGGAAACACCATATATTTT
D gene: NA
J gene: TRBJ1-3
clone size: NA
V gene: TRBV11-2

CDR3 protein: CASSEGAYGYTF
CDR3 DNA: TGTGCCAGCAGTGAAGGAGCCTATGGCTACACCTTC
D gene: NA
J gene: TRBJ1-2
clone size: NA
V gene: TRBV2

CDR3 protein: CASSLNGQGGSYTQYF
CDR3 DNA: TGTGCCAGCAGTTTAAACGGACAGGGTGGGTCATATACGCAGTATTTT
D gene: TRBD1
J gene: TRBJ2-3
clone size: NA
V gene: TRBV27

CDR3 protein: CASSQPLNPNRDRATEAFF
CDR3 DNA: TGTGCCAGCAGCCAACCACTTAACCCCAACCGGGACAGGGCCACTGAAGCTTTCTTT
D gene: TRBD1
J gene: TRBJ1-1
clone size: NA
V gene: TRBV4-2

CDR3 protein: CASSPRFSGGNSYEQYF
CDR3 DNA: TGTGCCAGCAGCCCCCGCTTTAGCGGGGGGAACTCCTACGAGCAGTACTTC
D gene: TRBD2
J gene: TRBJ2-7
clone size: NA
V gene: TRBV7-9

CDR3 protein: CASSASGRPNSPLHF
CDR3 DNA: TGTGCCAGCAGTGCCAGCGGCAGACCCAATTCACCCCTCCACTTT
D gene: NA
J gene: TRBJ1-6
clone size: NA
V gene: TRBV2

CDR3 protein: CASSMDRGTHEETQYF
CDR3 DNA: TGTGCCAGTAGTATGGACAGGGGGACCCACGAGGAGACCCAGTACTTC
D gene: TRBD1
J gene: TRBJ2-5
clone size: NA
V gene: TRBV19

CDR3 protein: CASSQAGGASHEQYF
CDR3 DNA: TGTGCCAGCAGCCAAGCGGGGGGCGCCAGCCACGAGCAGTACTTC
D gene: NA
J gene: TRBJ2-7
clone size: NA
V gene: TRBV4-2

CDR3 protein: CASTHREKQYF
CDR3 DNA: TGTGCCAGCACCCACCGGGAAAAGCAGTACTTC
D gene: NA
J gene: TRBJ2-7
clone size: NA
V gene: TRBV6-5

CDR3 protein: CASSLMRGGSHEQYF
CDR3 DNA: TGCGCCAGCAGCTTGATGCGGGGAGGTTCCCACGAGCAGTACTTC
D gene: NA
J gene: TRBJ2-7
clone size: few
V gene: TRBV5-1

CDR3 protein: CASSGGPYNEQFF
CDR3 DNA: TGTGCCAGCAGCGGGGGGCCTTACAATGAGCAGTTCTTC
D gene: NA
J gene: TRBJ2-1
clone size: many
V gene: TRBV6-4

CDR3 protein: CASSLSWQTGELFF
CDR3 DNA: TGTGCCAGCAGTTTATCGTGGCAGACCGGGGAGCTGTTTTTT
D gene: NA
J gene: TRBJ2-2
clone size: NA
V gene: TRBV27

CDR3 protein: CASSAERDGELFF
CDR3 DNA: TGTGCCAGCAGCGCCGAGCGGGACGGGGAGCTGTTTTTT
D gene: TRBD2
J gene: TRBJ2-2
clone size: NA
V gene: TRBV5-5

CDR3 protein: CASMRGYEQYF
CDR3 DNA: TGTGCCAGCATGAGGGGGTACGAGCAGTACTTC
D gene: NA
J gene: TRBJ2-7
clone size: NA
V gene: TRBV6-5

CDR3 protein: CASSQDTNRAQPQHF
CDR3 DNA: TGCGCCAGCAGCCAAGATACGAACAGGGCTCAGCCCCAGCATTTT
D gene: NA
J gene: TRBJ1-5
clone size: NA
V gene: TRBV4-1

CDR3 protein: CASSWVIQGTYEQYF
CDR3 DNA: TGTGCCAGCAGTTGGGTCATACAGGGAACCTACGAGCAGTACTTC
D gene: NA
J gene: TRBJ2-7
clone size: NA
V gene: TRBV6-2/TRBV6-3

CDR3 protein: CASSGQGGAEAFF
CDR3 DNA: TGTGCCAGCAGCGGACAGGGGGGAGCTGAAGCTTTCTTT
D gene: TRBD1
J gene: TRBJ1-1
clone size: NA
V gene: TRBV2

CDR3 protein: CASSFAPGHGYEQYF
CDR3 DNA: TGTGCCAGCAGCTTCGCACCGGGACACGGTTACGAGCAGTACTTC
D gene: NA
J gene: TRBJ2-7
clone size: NA
V gene: TRBV7-6

CDR3 protein: CASSRRDASGGRETQYF
CDR3 DNA: TGCGCCAGCAGCAGACGAGACGCTAGCGGGGGCCGAGAGACCCAGTACTTC
D gene: TRBD2
J gene: TRBJ2-5
clone size: NA
V gene: TRBV5-1

CDR3 protein: CASSQVFAGGSPLHF
CDR3 DNA: TGCGCCAGCAGCCAGGTCTTTGCAGGGGGTTCACCCCTCCACTTT
D gene: TRBD1
J gene: TRBJ1-6
clone size: NA
V gene: TRBV4-3

CDR3 protein: CASRLDAGQPYEQYF
CDR3 DNA: TGTGCCAGCAGATTAGACGCGGGACAGCCCTACGAGCAGTACTTC
D gene: NA
J gene: TRBJ2-7
clone size: NA
V gene: TRBV7-2

CDR3 protein: CASSLADNPYEQYF
CDR3 DNA: TGTGCCAGCAGCTTGGCCGACAACCCCTACGAGCAGTACTTC
D gene: NA
J gene: TRBJ2-7
clone size: few
V gene: TRBV5-5

CDR3 protein: CASSQTIGADEQFF
CDR3 DNA: TGCGCCAGCAGCCAGACGATAGGGGCGGATGAGCAGTTCTTC
D gene: NA
J gene: TRBJ2-1
clone size: NA
V gene: TRBV5-1

CDR3 protein: CASSPLLAGALGTQYF
CDR3 DNA: TGCGCCAGCAGCCCACTTCTAGCGGGGGCCCTGGGTACGCAGTATTTT
D gene: TRBD2
J gene: TRBJ2-3
clone size: few
V gene: TRBV5-1

CDR3 protein: CASSYTASGGQETQYF
CDR3 DNA: TGTGCCAGCAGTTACACGGCTAGCGGGGGACAAGAGACCCAGTACTTC
D gene: TRBD2
J gene: TRBJ2-5
clone size: NA
V gene: TRBV6-6

CDR3 protein: CASSPGGATNEKLFF
CDR3 DNA: TGTGCCAGCAGTCCAGGGGGCGCAACTAATGAAAAACTGTTTTTT
D gene: TRBD1
J gene: TRBJ1-4
clone size: NA
V gene: TRBV28

CDR3 protein: CASSLGGVETQYF
CDR3 DNA: TGTGCCAGCAGCTTAGGCGGTGTGGAGACCCAGTACTTC
D gene: NA
J gene: TRBJ2-5
clone size: NA
V gene: TRBV7-2

CDR3 protein: CASSPAGSPRELFF
CDR3 DNA: TGTGCCAGCAGTCCAGCGGGGTCCCCCCGGGAGCTGTTTTTT
D gene: TRBD2
J gene: TRBJ2-2
clone size: NA
V gene: TRBV6-4

CDR3 protein: CASSSLNQPQHF
CDR3 DNA: TGTGCCAGCAGTTCACTCAATCAGCCCCAGCATTTT
D gene: NA
J gene: TRBJ1-5
clone size: NA
V gene: TRBV6-5

CDR3 protein: CASTNLKYNEQFF
CDR3 DNA: TGTGCCAGCACCAACTTAAAATACAATGAGCAGTTCTTC
D gene: NA
J gene: TRBJ2-1
clone size: few
V gene: TRBV7-2

CDR3 protein: CASSFGNLSYNEQFF
CDR3 DNA: TGTGCCAGCAGTTTCGGGAACCTCTCCTACAATGAGCAGTTCTTC
D gene: NA
J gene: TRBJ2-1
clone size: NA
V gene: TRBV2

CDR3 protein: CATSRGRVIYEQYF
CDR3 DNA: TGTGCCACCAGCAGAGGGAGGGTCATCTACGAGCAGTACTTC
D gene: NA
J gene: TRBJ2-7
clone size: NA
V gene: TRBV15

CDR3 protein: CASSYSSVSEQFF
CDR3 DNA: TGTGCCAGCAGCTATTCTAGTGTGAGTGAGCAGTTCTTC
D gene: NA
J gene: TRBJ2-1
clone size: NA
V gene: TRBV7-3

CDR3 protein: CASSYGLADWADTQYF
CDR3 DNA: TGTGCCAGCAGTTACGGGCTAGCGGATTGGGCAGATACGCAGTATTTT
D gene: TRBD2
J gene: TRBJ2-3
clone size: NA
V gene: TRBV6-5

CDR3 protein: CASKQPGLATSTDTQYF
CDR3 DNA: TGTGCCAGCAAACAACCGGGACTAGCTACTAGCACAGATACGCAGTATTTT
D gene: TRBD2
J gene: TRBJ2-3
clone size: NA
V gene: TRBV27

CDR3 protein: CSVGGQGNEKLFF
CDR3 DNA: TGCAGCGTTGGGGGACAGGGGAATGAAAAACTGTTTTTT
D gene: TRBD1
J gene: TRBJ1-4
clone size: NA
V gene: TRBV29-1

CDR3 protein: CASSLGTGVGQPQHF
CDR3 DNA: TGTGCCAGCAGCTTGGGGACAGGGGTTGGTCAGCCCCAGCATTTT
D gene: TRBD1
J gene: TRBJ1-5
clone size: NA
V gene: TRBV5-5

CDR3 protein: CASSVIPEDSPLHF
CDR3 DNA: TGTGCCAGCAGCGTAATTCCCGAGGATTCACCCCTCCACTTT
D gene: NA
J gene: TRBJ1-6
clone size: NA
V gene: TRBV7-2

CDR3 protein: CATSDTGTGISDTQYF
CDR3 DNA: TGTGCCACCAGTGATACGGGGACAGGGATATCAGATACGCAGTATTTT
D gene: TRBD1
J gene: TRBJ2-3
clone size: NA
V gene: TRBV24-1

CDR3 protein: CASSLATTKMNTEAFF
CDR3 DNA: TGTGCCAGCTCACTAGCTACGACGAAAATGAACACTGAAGCTTTCTTT
D gene: NA
J gene: TRBJ1-1
clone size: NA
V gene: TRBV18

CDR3 protein: CASSTGQGLAETQYF
CDR3 DNA: TGCGCCAGCAGCACGGGACAGGGGTTAGCAGAGACCCAGTACTTC
D gene: TRBD1
J gene: TRBJ2-5
clone size: NA
V gene: TRBV5-1

CDR3 protein: CASSLVTGWNTEAFF
CDR3 DNA: TGTGCCAGCAGTTTAGTGACAGGGTGGAACACTGAAGCTTTCTTT
D gene: TRBD1
J gene: TRBJ1-1
clone size: NA
V gene: TRBV28

CDR3 protein: CASSLPDRGQETQYF
CDR3 DNA: TGTGCCAGTAGTCTCCCGGACAGGGGACAAGAGACCCAGTACTTC
D gene: TRBD1
J gene: TRBJ2-5
clone size: NA
V gene: TRBV19

CDR3 protein: CASSLASTATEAFF
CDR3 DNA: TGCGCCAGCAGCTTGGCCTCGACAGCAACTGAAGCTTTCTTT
D gene: NA
J gene: TRBJ1-1
clone size: NA
V gene: TRBV5-1

CDR3 protein: CASSLTGGDTGELFF
CDR3 DNA: TGTGCCAGCAGTCTGACAGGGGGCGACACCGGGGAGCTGTTTTTT
D gene: TRBD1
J gene: TRBJ2-2
clone size: NA
V gene: TRBV6-6

CDR3 protein: CASSFTGPGELFF
CDR3 DNA: TGTGCCAGCAGCTTCACAGGGCCCGGGGAGCTGTTTTTT
D gene: NA
J gene: TRBJ2-2
clone size: NA
V gene: TRBV7-3

CDR3 protein: CASSWTSGGHLQETQYF
CDR3 DNA: TGTGCCAGCAGCTGGACTAGCGGGGGGCACCTCCAAGAGACCCAGTACTTC
D gene: TRBD2
J gene: TRBJ2-5
clone size: NA
V gene: TRBV5-6

CDR3 protein: CASSQSHEQFF
CDR3 DNA: TGTGCCAGCAGCCAATCTCATGAGCAGTTCTTC
D gene: NA
J gene: TRBJ2-1
clone size: NA
V gene: TRBV7-8

CDR3 protein: CASSESPNNYGYTF
CDR3 DNA: TGTGCCAGCAGTGAAAGCCCGAACAACTATGGCTACACCTTC
D gene: NA
J gene: TRBJ1-2
clone size: NA
V gene: TRBV6-1